The rows below give T cell receptor beta chains drawn from one sample of a study of blood T cell repertoires in COVID-19. Profiled with immunoSEQ multiplex PCR; TCRdb holds only in-frame clones, not every one. The table shows about 83,000 clones, with 80% to 90% occurring only once. Material: peripheral blood. Receptor source: an elderly woman with acute or convalescent COVID-19. The CDR3 runs from the conserved cysteine through the conserved F or W. A D gene is named only where the DNA matches it firmly. Rows may omit the clone size; those that give it use once, few, many or a size class.

j_gene | v_gene | d_gene | abundance | CDR3nt | CDR3aa
TRBJ1-6 | TRBV18 | - | - | TGTGCCAGCTCACCAATCAGGTCCAATTCACCCCTCCACTTT | CASSPIRSNSPLHF
TRBJ1-5 | TRBV19 | - | - | TGTGCCGGGGGGGATTGGAGCGGTAGCAATCAGCCCCAGCATTTT | CAGGDWSGSNQPQHF
TRBJ1-5 | TRBV18 | - | - | TGTGCCAGCTCACCACCGGAGGGCGGGGGAATCCCCCAGCATTTT | CASSPPEGGGIPQHF
TRBJ1-2 | TRBV9 | - | once | TGTGCCAGCAGCCTCGCGGTTAACTATGGCTACACCTTC | CASSLAVNYGYTF
TRBJ1-2 | TRBV3-1/TRBV3-2 | - | - | TGTGCCAGCAGCCAAGATGCGGGTGGCTACACCTTC | CASSQDAGGYTF
TRBJ1-5 | TRBV28 | - | - | TGTGCCAGCGTCGGGGGGAATCAGCCCCAGCATTTT | CASVGGNQPQHF
TRBJ2-3 | TRBV7-2 | TRBD1 | - | TGTGCCAGCAGCGCCTCGGGACAGGGGATCACAGATACGCAGTATTTT | CASSASGQGITDTQYF
TRBJ2-5 | TRBV6-5 | TRBD1 | - | TGTGCCAGCAGTTCGGCGGACAGGGGGTTTGGGGAGACCCAGTACTTC | CASSSADRGFGETQYF
TRBJ2-6 | TRBV19 | TRBD2 | few | TGTGCCAGTAGTGCCGGACTAGCGGGGACTGGGGCCAACGTCCTGACTTTC | CASSAGLAGTGANVLTF
TRBJ2-7 | TRBV6-5 | TRBD1 | - | TGTGCCAGCAGGACCGGGACAGGGTCCTACGAGCAGTACTTC | CASRTGTGSYEQYF
TRBJ1-5 | TRBV19 | TRBD1 | - | TGTGCCAGTAGTCCGCGACAGGGTCGGCGCAATCAGCCCCAGCATTTT | CASSPRQGRRNQPQHF
TRBJ1-1 | TRBV3-1/TRBV3-2 | - | - | TGTGCCAGCAGCCCTCTGGGCTTGGGGCACACTGAAGCTTTCTTT | CASSPLGLGHTEAFF
TRBJ1-4 | TRBV19 | TRBD1 | - | TGTGCCAGTAGTATCCAGGACAGGAAGGAAAAACTGTTTTTT | CASSIQDRKEKLFF
TRBJ2-1 | TRBV7-2 | TRBD1 | - | TGTGCCAGCAGCTTAGCCCCAGGGGGACCTGGTGAGCAGTTCTTC | CASSLAPGGPGEQFF
TRBJ2-7 | TRBV2 | - | - | TGTGCCAGCAGTGAAACTAGGGTCGAGCAGTACTTC | CASSETRVEQYF
TRBJ2-2 | TRBV5-8 | TRBD1 | - | TGTGCCAGCAGGAGGGGACAGTTGAACACCGGGGAGCTGTTTTTT | CASRRGQLNTGELFF
TRBJ1-6 | TRBV6-2/TRBV6-3 | TRBD1 | - | TGTGCCAGCAGTTACCCGGGACAGCTTCGCCCCCTCCACTTT | CASSYPGQLRPLHF
TRBJ2-7 | TRBV19 | TRBD2 | - | TGTGCCAGTAGACCGGGACTAGCGCCCTACGAGCAGTACTTC | CASRPGLAPYEQYF
TRBJ1-1 | TRBV6-4 | - | - | TGTGCCAGCAGTTTCTCTGAAGCTTTCTTT | CASSFSEAFF
TRBJ1-2 | TRBV24-1 | - | - | TGTGCCACCAGTGATGGACAGTCTAGGGGCTACACCTTC | CATSDGQSRGYTF
TRBJ1-2 | TRBV6-5 | - | - | TGTGCCAGCAGTTACTCAGGGACAAGTAACTATGGCTACACCTTC | CASSYSGTSNYGYTF
TRBJ2-3 | TRBV15 | - | - | TGTGCCACCAGCCGAGGAGGGTCAGATACGCAGTATTTT | CATSRGGSDTQYF
TRBJ2-7 | TRBV10-3 | TRBD2 | - | TGTGCCATCAGTGATTCCTCTCTAGCGGGAGCTTCCTACGAGCAGTACTTC | CAISDSSLAGASYEQYF
TRBJ2-2 | TRBV7-2 | - | few | TGTGCCAGCAGCTACAGGGTTTTGGGCACCGGGGAGCTGTTTTTT | CASSYRVLGTGELFF
TRBJ1-2 | TRBV6-5 | - | - | TGTGCCAGCAGTTACGGCGGCAGCAGCTATGGCTACACCTTC | CASSYGGSSYGYTF
TRBJ2-3 | TRBV7-2 | TRBD2 | once | TGTGCCAGCAGCCCCGGGACTAGGAGCACAGATACGCAGTATTTT | CASSPGTRSTDTQYF
TRBJ2-5 | TRBV21-1 | - | once | TGTGCCAGCAGCAAGGGGGCAGCCGGCGAGACCCAGTACTTC | CASSKGAAGETQYF
TRBJ1-1 | TRBV30 | - | - | TGTGCCTGGAGCTGGCGGGCTGAAGCTTTCTTT | CAWSWRAEAFF
TRBJ2-6 | TRBV30 | - | once | TGTGCCTGGAGTGTTACCCTAGGAGGGCGTTTCGTTGAGGCCAACGTCCTGACTTTC | CAWSVTLGGRFVEANVLTF
TRBJ2-7 | TRBV6-1 | - | - | TGTGCCAGCAGTGAAGCTCGACAGTACGAGCAGTACTTC | CASSEARQYEQYF
TRBJ2-1 | TRBV30 | - | - | TGTGCCTGGGACCACGTAGCGAGCTCCTACAATGAGCAGTTCTTC | CAWDHVASSYNEQFF
TRBJ1-2 | TRBV9 | TRBD1 | once | TGTGCCAGCAGCGCCGCCGGGACAGGGGATGGCTACACCTTC | CASSAAGTGDGYTF
TRBJ1-1 | TRBV3-1/TRBV3-2 | - | - | TGTGCCAGCAGCCAGGGAGCTATACAGGGAACTGAAGCTTTCTTT | CASSQGAIQGTEAFF
TRBJ1-1 | TRBV11-2 | - | - | TGTGCCAGCAGCCCCACAGGGATAATAAACACTGAAGCTTTCTTT | CASSPTGIINTEAFF
TRBJ2-4 | TRBV28 | TRBD1 | - | TGTGCCAGCAGTCTCGGACAGGGGGCTTACATTCAGTACTTC | CASSLGQGAYIQYF
TRBJ2-7 | TRBV3-1/TRBV3-2 | TRBD2 | once | TGTGCCAGCAGCCAACTTGGACGGGGGGGTGACGAGCAGTACTTC | CASSQLGRGGDEQYF
TRBJ2-5 | TRBV9 | TRBD2 | - | TGTGCCAGCAGCGTAGCTACAAGCGGGGGGCTTCAAGAGACCCAGTACTTC | CASSVATSGGLQETQYF
TRBJ2-2 | TRBV7-9 | - | - | TGTGCCAGCAGCTTAGGAGGGCGCGGTAGCGGGGAGCTGTTTTTT | CASSLGGRGSGELFF
TRBJ2-1 | TRBV9 | - | - | TGTGCCAGCAGCGTTAAAAATGAGCAGTTCTTC | CASSVKNEQFF
TRBJ2-2 | TRBV11-2 | TRBD2 | - | TGTGCCAGCAGCCCGGGTCAGGAGCGGGGGAACACCGGGGAGCTGTTTTTT | CASSPGQERGNTGELFF
TRBJ1-5 | TRBV18 | - | - | TGTGCCAGCTCACCAGGTCAGCAGGTCTCTAGCAATCAGCCCCAGCATTTT | CASSPGQQVSSNQPQHF
TRBJ1-4 | TRBV3-1/TRBV3-2 | - | - | TGTGCCAGCAGCTCTTTAGCTAATGAAAAACTGTTTTTT | CASSSLANEKLFF
TRBJ1-6 | TRBV6-5 | TRBD1 | - | TGTGCCAGCAGTTATTTTGGACAGGGAGGAAATTCACCCCTCCACTTT | CASSYFGQGGNSPLHF
TRBJ2-3 | TRBV11-2 | TRBD2 | - | TGTGCCAGCAGCGCTTGGACTAGCGCAACAGATACGCAGTATTTT | CASSAWTSATDTQYF
TRBJ2-1 | TRBV27 | - | - | TGTGCCAGCAGTTCAGGACAGCCCGGGTACAATGAGCAGTTCTTC | CASSSGQPGYNEQFF
TRBJ2-7 | TRBV7-2 | TRBD2 | - | TGTGCCAGCAGCTTAGTCGGGGGGATATTGGGTGAGCAGTACTTC | CASSLVGGILGEQYF
TRBJ1-5 | TRBV13 | TRBD1 | - | TGTGCCAGCAGCTTCACCGGGACAGGGGGCTCTGGCAATCAGCCCCAGCATTTT | CASSFTGTGGSGNQPQHF
TRBJ2-3 | TRBV24-1 | TRBD1 | - | TGTGCCACCAGTGAAACAGGGGGCGGCACAGATACGCAGTATTTT | CATSETGGGTDTQYF